What follows describes a single TCR beta chain. Its antigen remains unidentified. This specimen belongs to a study of T cell responses to AZD1222 COVID-19 vaccine. Germline lookup yields CDR1 LNHDA and CDR2 SQIVND (reference sequence). The CDR3 is 17 residues long. Trimming took 7 bases from V and 0 from J; bases not matched to a gene: 8. The protocol was immunoSEQ multiplex PCR, while the TCRdb copy is restricted to in-frame clones and leaves out a portion. The sample gives roughly 120,000 clones, 92% of which show up once; 11% to 15% is in the top ten. Study-wide results and limits: Vaccine-associated CD4 TCRs ranged over spike, dominating at 160-218 and 743-854. Baseline antibody screening turned up just a handful of seropositive AZD1222 recipients. A mostly white British donor set with more females was recruited, and clonal diversity was possibly underestimated.

The sequence was obtained from an adult in good health. The sample was peripheral blood, taken on day 0 of AZD1222 vaccination. This sequence joins TRBV19 and TRBJ1-5, with 11 bases fitting TRBD1. CDR3 bases: TGTGCCAGTACCCCGGGACAGGGGGGGGATAGCAATCAGCCCCAGCATTTT. This translates into CASTPGQGGDSNQPQHF.